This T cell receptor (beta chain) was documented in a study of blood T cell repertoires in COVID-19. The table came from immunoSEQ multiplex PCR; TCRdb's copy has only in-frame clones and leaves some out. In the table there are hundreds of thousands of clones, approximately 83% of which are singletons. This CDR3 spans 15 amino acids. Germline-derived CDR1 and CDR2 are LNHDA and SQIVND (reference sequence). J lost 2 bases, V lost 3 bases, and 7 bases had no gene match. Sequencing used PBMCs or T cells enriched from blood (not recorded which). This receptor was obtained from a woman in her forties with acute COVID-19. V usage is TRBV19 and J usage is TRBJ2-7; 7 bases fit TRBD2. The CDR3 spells CASSIPGTIPYEQYF. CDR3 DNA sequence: TGTGCCAGTAGTATCCCCGGGACTATACCCTACGAGCAGTACTTC. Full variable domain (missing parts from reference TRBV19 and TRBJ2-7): DGGITQSPKYLFRKEGQNVTLSCEQNLNHDAMYWYRQDPGQGLRLIYYSQIVNDFQKGDIAEGYSVSREKKESFPLTVTSAQKNPTAFYLCASSIPGTIPYEQYFGPGTRLTVT.